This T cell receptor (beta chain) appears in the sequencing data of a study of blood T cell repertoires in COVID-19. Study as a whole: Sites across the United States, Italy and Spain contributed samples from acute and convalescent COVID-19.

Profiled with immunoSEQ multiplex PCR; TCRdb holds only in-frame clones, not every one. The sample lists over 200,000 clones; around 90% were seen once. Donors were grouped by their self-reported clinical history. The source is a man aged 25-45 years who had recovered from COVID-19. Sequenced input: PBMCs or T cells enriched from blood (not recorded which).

The CDR3 sequence: CASSGQEKVAQYF. Here the CDR3 DNA reads TGTGCCAGCAGTGGACAGGAGAAGGTGGCGCAGTATTTT. V and J are TRBV7-2 and TRBJ2-3; TRBD1 matches 7 bases. Per germline, CDR1 SGHTA and CDR2 FQGNSA. V gave up 6 bases and J gave up 10 bases; unmatched junction bases: 10. This CDR3 is built from 13 residues. Full variable domain (remainder filled in from reference TRBV7-2 and TRBJ2-3): GAGVSQSPSNKVTEKGKDVELRCDPISGHTALYWYRQSLGQGLEFLIYFQGNSAPDKSGLPSDRFSAERTGGSVSTLTIQRTQQEDSAVYLCASSGQEKVAQYFGPGTRLTVL.